What follows are 2 T cell receptor beta chains derived from one specimen sequenced in a study of cytomegalovirus exposure and HLA in healthy donors. Researchers ran the PCR with 60 Vbeta and 13 Jbeta primers. Sequenced by immunoSEQ multiplex PCR; TCRdb stores in-frame clones only, minus some. Found here are more than 85,000 clones, about three quarters of them singletons; the top ten hold roughly 15%. Sequencing used PBMCs. The source is a male donor in good health and CMV-seropositive.

The J gene is TRBJ1-1, the V gene TRBV19; 7 positions match TRBD1. Germline CDR1 LNHDA, CDR2 SQIVND (reference sequence). CDR3 length: 14 residues. V trimming: 6 bases; J trimming: 4 bases; junction bases outside the gene matches: 8. CDR3 nucleotides: TGTGCCAGTAGCACAACAGGGGTAGGCACTGAAGCTTTCTTT. Translating gives CASSTTGVGTEAFF.

The rearrangement joins TRBV5-6 to TRBJ2-3; possible D gene TRBD2, 5 bases. Germline lookup yields CDR1 SGHDT and CDR2 YYEEEE. This CDR3 has 16 amino acids. The ends were cut back, 5 bases at V and 6 bases at J, with 22 bases in the middle. The CDR3, as DNA: TGTGCCAGCAGTCCTCTTTCTTTTTCAAGAGGGGATACGCAGTATTTT. Its protein product is CASSPLSFSRGDTQYF.